The rows below give T cell receptor beta chains drawn from one sample of a study of blood T cells in healthy people across ages. TCRdb reprocessed the 5' RACE reads with MiXCR, giving one entry per CDR3 protein. Found here are about 640,000 distinct CDR3 sequences, under 70% of them singletons; the top ten hold roughly 34%. Source material: blood. These receptors originate from a man in his sixties in good health. CDR3s include the opening cysteine and the closing phenylalanine or tryptophan. Clone size appears in some rows only: once, few, many, or a class for an expanded clone.

CDR3 length,V gene,clone size,CDR3 protein
14,TRBV11-3,few,CASSLQGWNEKLFF
18,TRBV11-1,NA,CASSLGLAGESSYNEQFF
15,TRBV20-1,NA,CSARWAGRAYNEQFF
16,TRBV20-1,few,CSANSAGTGGNYEQYF
17,TRBV7-9,NA,CASSLNPAGSSYNERFF
12,TRBV29-1,NA,CSVGFAGQTQYF
13,TRBV10-3,few,CAISVRERETQYF
14,TRBV4-1,NA,CASSQNHGNYGYTF
15,TRBV20-1,many,CSAIQGAVDNQPQHF
14,TRBV12-3/TRBV12-4,NA,CASSRGPLNEKLFF
15,TRBV5-4,few,CASRLDGSGANVLTF
16,TRBV5-1,NA,CASSRDAGLRNSPLHF
15,TRBV28,NA,CASTPWAGNTGELFF
14,TRBV11-1,NA,CASSDRVANEKLFF
16,TRBV11-2,NA,CASSLAGTNYQETQYF
15,TRBV7-3,NA,CVSSQGLHSYNEQFF
21,TRBV10-3,NA,CAISLGQHSYITSTLGNTIYF
15,TRBV7-9,few,CASSLLDGRQETQYF
14,TRBV9,NA,CASSARGEISEAFF
13,TRBV10-3,NA,CAIQGTGPYEQFF
14,TRBV29-1,many,CSVEDPSDFYGYTF
15,TRBV3-1,once,CASSPWTGRYNEQFF
17,TRBV7-2,few,CASSFQGGWGQAETQYF
16,TRBV7-6,NA,CVSSLMAESSYNEQFF